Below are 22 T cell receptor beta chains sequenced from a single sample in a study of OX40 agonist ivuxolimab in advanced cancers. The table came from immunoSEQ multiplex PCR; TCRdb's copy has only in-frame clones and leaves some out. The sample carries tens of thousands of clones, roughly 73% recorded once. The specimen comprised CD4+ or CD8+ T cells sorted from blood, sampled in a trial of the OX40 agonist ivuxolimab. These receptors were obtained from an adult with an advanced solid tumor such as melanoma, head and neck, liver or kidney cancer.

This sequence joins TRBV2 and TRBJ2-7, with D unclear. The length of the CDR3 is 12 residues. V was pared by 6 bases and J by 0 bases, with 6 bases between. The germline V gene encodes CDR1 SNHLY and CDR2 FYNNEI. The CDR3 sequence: CASSLNSYEQYF. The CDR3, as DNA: TGTGCCAGCAGCCTGAACTCCTACGAGCAGTACTTC. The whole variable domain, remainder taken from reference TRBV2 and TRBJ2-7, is EPEVTQTPSHQVTQMGQEVILRCVPISNHLYFYWYRQILGQKVEFLVSFYNNEISEKSEIFDDQFSVERPDGSNFTLKIRSTKLEDSAMYFCASSLNSYEQYFGPGTRLTVT.

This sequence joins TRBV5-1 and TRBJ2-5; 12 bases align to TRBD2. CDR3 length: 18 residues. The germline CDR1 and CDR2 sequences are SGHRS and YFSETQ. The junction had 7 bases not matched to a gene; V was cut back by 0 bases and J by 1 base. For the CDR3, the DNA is TGCGCCAGCAGCTTGGTGGGACTAGCGGGCCTACGCCAAGAGACCCAGTACTTC. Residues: CASSLVGLAGLRQETQYF.

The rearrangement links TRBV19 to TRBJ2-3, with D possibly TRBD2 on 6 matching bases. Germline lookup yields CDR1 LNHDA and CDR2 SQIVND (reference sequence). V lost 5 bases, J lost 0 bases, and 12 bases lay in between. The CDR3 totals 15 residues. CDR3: CASSDVAGSTDTQYF. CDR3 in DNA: TGTGCCAGTAGTGATGTGGCGGGGAGCACAGATACGCAGTATTTT.

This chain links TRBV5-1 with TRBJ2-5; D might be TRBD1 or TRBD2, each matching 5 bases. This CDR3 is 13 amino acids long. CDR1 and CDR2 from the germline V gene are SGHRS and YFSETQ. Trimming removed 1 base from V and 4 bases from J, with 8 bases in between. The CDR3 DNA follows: TGCGCCAGCAGCTTGCCAGGGACAGAGACCCAGTACTTC. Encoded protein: CASSLPGTETQYF.

The CDR3 DNA sequence: TGCGCCAGCAGTTCACGGACAGCGATAACCGGGGAGCTGTTTTTT. This encodes CASSSRTAITGELFF. The rearrangement joins TRBV10-1 to TRBJ2-2, with D possibly matching TRBD1 (6 bases). The germline CDR1 and CDR2 sequences are WNHNN and SYGVQD (reference sequence). The CDR3 contains 15 residues. V shed 5 bases and J shed 5 bases, with 15 bases lying between them.

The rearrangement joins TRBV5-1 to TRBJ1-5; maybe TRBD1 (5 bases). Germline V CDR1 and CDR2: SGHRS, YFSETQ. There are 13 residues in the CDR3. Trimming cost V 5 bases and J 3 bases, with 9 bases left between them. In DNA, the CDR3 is TGCGCCAGCAGACAGGATTCCAATCAGCCCCAGCATTTT. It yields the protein CASRQDSNQPQHF. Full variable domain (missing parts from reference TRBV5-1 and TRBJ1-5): KAGVTQTPRYLIKTRGQQVTLSCSPISGHRSVSWYQQTPGQGLQFLFEYFSETQRNKGNFPGRFSGRQFSNSRSEMNVSTLELGDSALYLCASRQDSNQPQHFGDGTRLSIL.

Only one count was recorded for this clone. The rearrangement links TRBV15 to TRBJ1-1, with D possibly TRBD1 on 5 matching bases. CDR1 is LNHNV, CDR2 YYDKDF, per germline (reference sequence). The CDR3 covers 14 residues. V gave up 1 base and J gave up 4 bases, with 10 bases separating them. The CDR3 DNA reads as TGTGCCACCAGCAGAGGGGGACCGATCACTGAAGCTTTCTTT. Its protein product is CATSRGGPITEAFF.

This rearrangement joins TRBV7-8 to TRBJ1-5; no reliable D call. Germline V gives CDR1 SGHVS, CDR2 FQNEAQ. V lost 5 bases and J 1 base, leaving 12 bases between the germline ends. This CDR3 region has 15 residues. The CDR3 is CASSLRALSNQPQHF. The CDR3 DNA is TGTGCCAGCAGCCTCCGGGCCCTGAGCAATCAGCCCCAGCATTTT. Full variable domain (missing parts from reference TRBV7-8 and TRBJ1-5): GAGVSQSPRYKVAKRGQDVALRCDPISGHVSLFWYQQALGQGPEFLTYFQNEAQLDKSGLPSDRFFAERPEGSVSTLKIQRTQQEDSAVYLCASSLRALSNQPQHFGDGTRLSIL.

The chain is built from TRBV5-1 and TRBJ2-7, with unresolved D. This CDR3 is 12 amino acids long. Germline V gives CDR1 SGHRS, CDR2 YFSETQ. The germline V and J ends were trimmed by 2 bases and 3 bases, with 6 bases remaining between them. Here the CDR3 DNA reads TGCGCCAGCAGCTTAGTGGGCTACGAGCAGTACTTC. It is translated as CASSLVGYEQYF.

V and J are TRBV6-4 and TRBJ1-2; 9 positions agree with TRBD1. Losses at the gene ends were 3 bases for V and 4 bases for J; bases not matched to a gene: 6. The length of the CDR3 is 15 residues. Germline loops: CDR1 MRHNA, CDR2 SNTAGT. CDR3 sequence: CASSEHPGQGYGYTF. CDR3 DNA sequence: TGTGCCAGCAGTGAGCATCCGGGACAGGGCTATGGCTACACCTTC.

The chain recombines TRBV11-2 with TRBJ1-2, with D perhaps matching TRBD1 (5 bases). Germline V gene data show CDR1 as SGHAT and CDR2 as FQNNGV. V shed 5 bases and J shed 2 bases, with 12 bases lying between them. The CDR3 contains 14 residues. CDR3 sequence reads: CASSALAGNYGYTF. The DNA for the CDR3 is TGTGCCAGCAGCGCCTTAGCAGGGAACTATGGCTACACCTTC.

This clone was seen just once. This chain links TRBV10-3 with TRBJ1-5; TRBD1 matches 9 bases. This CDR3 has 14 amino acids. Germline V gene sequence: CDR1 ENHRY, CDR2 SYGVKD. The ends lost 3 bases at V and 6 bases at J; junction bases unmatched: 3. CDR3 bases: TGTGCCATCAGTGACCAACAGGGGGCTCAGCCCCAGCATTTT. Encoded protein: CAISDQQGAQPQHF.

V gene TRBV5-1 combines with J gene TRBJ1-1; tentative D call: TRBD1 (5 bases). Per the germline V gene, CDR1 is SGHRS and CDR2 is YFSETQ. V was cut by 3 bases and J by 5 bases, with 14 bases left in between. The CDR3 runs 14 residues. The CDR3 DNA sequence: TGCGCCAGCAGCTCGGGGGTGGAGAGGACTGAAGCTTTCTTT. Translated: CASSSGVERTEAFF. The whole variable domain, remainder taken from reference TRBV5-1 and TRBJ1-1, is KAGVTQTPRYLIKTRGQQVTLSCSPISGHRSVSWYQQTPGQGLQFLFEYFSETQRNKGNFPGRFSGRQFSNSRSEMNVSTLELGDSALYLCASSSGVERTEAFFGQGTRLTVV.

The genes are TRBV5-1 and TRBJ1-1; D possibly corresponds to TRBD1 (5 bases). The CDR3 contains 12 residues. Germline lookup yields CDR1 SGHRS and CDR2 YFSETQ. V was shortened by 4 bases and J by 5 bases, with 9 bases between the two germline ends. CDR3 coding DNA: TGCGCCAGCAGCATGGGGGGTACTGAAGCTTTCTTT. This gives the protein CASSMGGTEAFF. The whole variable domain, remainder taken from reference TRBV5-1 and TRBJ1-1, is KAGVTQTPRYLIKTRGQQVTLSCSPISGHRSVSWYQQTPGQGLQFLFEYFSETQRNKGNFPGRFSGRQFSNSRSEMNVSTLELGDSALYLCASSMGGTEAFFGQGTRLTVV.

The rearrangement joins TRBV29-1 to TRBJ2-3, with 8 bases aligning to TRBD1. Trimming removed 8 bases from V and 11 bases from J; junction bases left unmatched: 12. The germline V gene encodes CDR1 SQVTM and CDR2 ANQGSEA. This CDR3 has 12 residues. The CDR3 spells CSFGDTGTGQYF. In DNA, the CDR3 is TGCAGCTTTGGGGATACTGGGACAGGGCAGTATTTT.

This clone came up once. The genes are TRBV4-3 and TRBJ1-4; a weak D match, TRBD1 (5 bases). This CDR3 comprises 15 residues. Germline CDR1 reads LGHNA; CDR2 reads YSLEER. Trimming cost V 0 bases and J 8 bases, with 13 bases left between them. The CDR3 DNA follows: TGCGCCAGCAGCCAAGAAAACAGGTGGGCCGAAAAACTGTTTTTT. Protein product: CASSQENRWAEKLFF.

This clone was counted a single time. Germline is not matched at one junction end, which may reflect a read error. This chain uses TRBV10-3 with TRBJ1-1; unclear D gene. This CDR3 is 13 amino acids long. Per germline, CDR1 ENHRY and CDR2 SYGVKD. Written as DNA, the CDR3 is TGTGCCATCAGTCAGTCGGTGGTAGTTGAAGCTTTCTTT. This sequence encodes CAISQSVVVEAFF.

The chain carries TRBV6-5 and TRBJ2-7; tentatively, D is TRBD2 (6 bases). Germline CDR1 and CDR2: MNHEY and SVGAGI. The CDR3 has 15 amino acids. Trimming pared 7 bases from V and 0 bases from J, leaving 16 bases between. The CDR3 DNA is TGTGCCAGCAAGGAGGTAGCGGCGAGCTCCTACGAGCAGTACTTC. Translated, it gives CASKEVAASSYEQYF.

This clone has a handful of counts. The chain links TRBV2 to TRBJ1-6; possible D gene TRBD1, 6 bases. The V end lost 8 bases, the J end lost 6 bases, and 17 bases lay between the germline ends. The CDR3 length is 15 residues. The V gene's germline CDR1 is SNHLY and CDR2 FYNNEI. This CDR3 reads CASPRGNGANSPLHF. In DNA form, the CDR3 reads TGTGCCAGCCCGAGGGGGAACGGCGCTAATTCACCCCTCCACTTT.

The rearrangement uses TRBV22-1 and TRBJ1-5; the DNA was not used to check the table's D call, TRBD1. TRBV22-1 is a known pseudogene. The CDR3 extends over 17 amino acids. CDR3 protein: CPGSARRGRDVNQPQHF. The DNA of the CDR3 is TGTCCTGGGAGCGCACGAAGGGGGCGGGACGTCAATCAGCCCCAGCATTTT.

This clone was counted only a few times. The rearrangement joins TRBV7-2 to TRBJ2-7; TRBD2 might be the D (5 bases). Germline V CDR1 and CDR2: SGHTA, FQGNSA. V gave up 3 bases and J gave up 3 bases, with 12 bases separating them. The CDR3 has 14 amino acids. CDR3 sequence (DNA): TGTGCCAGCAGCTTGGATAGCGTGAACTACGAGCAGTACTTC. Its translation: CASSLDSVNYEQYF.

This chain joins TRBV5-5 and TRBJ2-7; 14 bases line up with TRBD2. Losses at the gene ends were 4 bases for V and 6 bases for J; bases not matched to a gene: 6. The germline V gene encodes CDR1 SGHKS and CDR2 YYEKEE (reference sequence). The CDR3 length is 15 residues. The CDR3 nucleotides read TGTGCCAGCAGCGGGGGACTAGCGGGAGCGGTCGAGCAGTACTTC. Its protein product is CASSGGLAGAVEQYF.